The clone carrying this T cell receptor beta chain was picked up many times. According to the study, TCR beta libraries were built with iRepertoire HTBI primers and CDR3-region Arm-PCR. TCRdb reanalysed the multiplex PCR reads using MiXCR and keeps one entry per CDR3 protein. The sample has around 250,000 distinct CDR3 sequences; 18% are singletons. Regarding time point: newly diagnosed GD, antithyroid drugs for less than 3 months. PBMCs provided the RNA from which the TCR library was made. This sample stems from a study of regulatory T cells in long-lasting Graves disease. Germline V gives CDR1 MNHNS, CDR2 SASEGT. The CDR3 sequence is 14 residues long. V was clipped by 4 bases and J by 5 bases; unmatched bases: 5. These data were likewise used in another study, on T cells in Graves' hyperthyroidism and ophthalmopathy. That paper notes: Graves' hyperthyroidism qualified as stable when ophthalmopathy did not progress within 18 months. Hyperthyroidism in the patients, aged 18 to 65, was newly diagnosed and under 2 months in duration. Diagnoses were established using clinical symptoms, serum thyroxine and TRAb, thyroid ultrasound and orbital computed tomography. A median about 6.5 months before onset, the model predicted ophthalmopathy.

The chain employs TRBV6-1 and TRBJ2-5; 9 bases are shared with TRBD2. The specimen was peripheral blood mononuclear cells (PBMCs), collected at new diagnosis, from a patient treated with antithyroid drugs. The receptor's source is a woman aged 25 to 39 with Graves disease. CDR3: CASSVRLAGETQYF. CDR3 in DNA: TGTGCCAGCAGTGTCCGGCTAGCGGGGGAGACCCAGTACTTC.